These 32 T cell receptor beta chains were all obtained from the same sample, sequenced in a study of cytomegalovirus exposure and HLA in healthy donors. Primers included in the PCR were 60 Vbeta and 13 Jbeta primers. The protocol was immunoSEQ multiplex PCR, while the TCRdb copy is restricted to in-frame clones and leaves out a portion. The sample yields 150,000 or so clones, about 84% seen once. Sequencing used PBMCs. The receptors were gathered from a man between 45 and 60 years old in good health and CMV-seronegative.

This clone was seen a handful of times. The chain combines TRBV28 with TRBJ1-1, with 8 bases fitting TRBD1. The CDR3 has 15 residues. Per germline, CDR1 MDHEN and CDR2 SYDVKM. V dropped 7 bases and J dropped 0; count of bases not matched to a gene: 7. CDR3 sequence reads: CASTRRTGLNTEAFF. The CDR3 DNA is TGTGCCAGCACCAGAAGGACAGGGCTGAACACTGAAGCTTTCTTT.

This clone was detected once. The CDR3 sequence: CASSLGTGAYEQYF. CDR3 in DNA: TGTGCCAGCAGCTTAGGGACAGGGGCCTACGAGCAGTACTTC. The chain joins TRBV7-6 to TRBJ2-7; TRBD1 agrees at 9 bases. The CDR3 is made up of 14 amino acids. Trimming cost V 1 base and J 2 bases; bases outside gene matches: 0. Germline assignment: CDR1 SGHVS and CDR2 FNYEAQ. The full variable domain, in which reference TRBV7-6 and TRBJ2-7 provide the parts outside the CDR3, is GAGVSQSPRYKVTKRGQDVALRCDPISGHVSLYWYRQALGQGPEFLTYFNYEAQQDKSGLPNDRFSAERPEGSISTLTIQRTEQRDSAMYRCASSLGTGAYEQYFGPGTRLTVT.

The chain combines TRBV11-3 with TRBJ2-1; the D is unclear. The CDR3 is 16 residues long. The V gene lost 0 bases and the J gene lost 4 bases, with 13 bases spanning the gap. CDR1 is SGHNT, CDR2 YENEEA, per germline. This CDR3 is CASSLETSGGYNEQFF. CDR3 sequence (DNA): TGTGCCAGCAGCTTAGAGACTTCCGGTGGGTACAATGAGCAGTTCTTC.

In its sample, this clone was seen once. CDR3 sequence reads: CASSFGRNYGYTF. The CDR3 coding sequence is TGTGCCAGCAGTTTTGGCAGGAACTATGGCTACACCTTC. The chain is built from TRBV28 and TRBJ1-2; D is undetermined. Trimming removed 3 bases from V and 2 bases from J, with 7 bases in between. Germline CDR1 is MDHEN and CDR2 is SYDVKM. The CDR3 is 13 residues long.

This chain connects TRBV10-3 to TRBJ1-1; D is possibly TRBD1 (6 bases). Deletions cut 4 bases from V and 0 bases from J, with 12 bases between. CDR1 is ENHRY, CDR2 SYGVKD, per germline. The CDR3 runs to 15 residues. In DNA form, the CDR3 reads TGTGCCATCAGTGGACAAGGGGGAATGAACACTGAAGCTTTCTTT. It encodes CAISGQGGMNTEAFF.

V usage is TRBV5-1 and J usage is TRBJ1-2; 11 nucleotides align to TRBD1. CDR3 length equals 17 residues. Germline loops: CDR1 SGHRS, CDR2 YFSETQ. V lost 5 bases to trimming and J lost 0 bases; unmatched junction nucleotides: 9. CDR3: CASSPGRGQGANYGYTF. CDR3 nucleotide sequence: TGCGCCAGCAGTCCGGGCCGGGGACAGGGGGCTAACTATGGCTACACCTTC.

V is TRBV4-1 and J is TRBJ2-3; TRBD2 aligns across 7 bases. The germline V gene encodes CDR1 MGHRA and CDR2 YSYEKL. V trimming: 3 bases; J trimming: 0 bases; junction bases outside the gene matches: 6. This CDR3 has 16 amino acids. CDR3 nucleotide sequence: TGCGCCAGCAGCCAGGATACTAGCGCCAGCACAGATACGCAGTATTTT. As protein: CASSQDTSASTDTQYF.

The rearrangement links TRBV7-9 to TRBJ2-7; 7 nucleotides line up with TRBD2. This CDR3 is built from 15 residues. Trimming removed 5 bases from V and 3 bases from J; junction bases left unmatched: 10. Germline CDR1 is SEHNR and CDR2 is FQNEAQ (reference sequence). The CDR3 DNA sequence: TGTGCCAGCAGCCCTCGGACTAGGTTCAACTACGAGCAGTACTTC. This gives the protein CASSPRTRFNYEQYF. Together with reference TRBV7-9 and TRBJ2-7, the CDR3 gives the full variable domain: DTGVSQNPRHKITKRGQNVTFRCDPISEHNRLYWYRQTLGQGPEFLTYFQNEAQLEKSRLLSDRFSAERPKGSFSTLEIQRTEQGDSAMYLCASSPRTRFNYEQYFGPGTRLTVT.

The chain has TRBV7-3 and TRBJ2-3; 7 bases fit TRBD1. V shed 4 bases and J 7 bases; nucleotides not matched to a gene: 8. The CDR3 is 14 residues long. Germline-derived CDR1 and CDR2 are SGHTA and FQGTGA. The CDR3 reads CASSYSGTAYTQYF. Written as DNA, the CDR3 is TGTGCCAGCAGCTATTCCGGGACAGCGTATACGCAGTATTTT.

The genes are TRBV19 and TRBJ2-3, with TRBD1 identical over 7 bases. From germline, CDR1 is LNHDA and CDR2 SQIVND (reference sequence). After removal of 6 bases from V and 7 bases from J, the junction contained 7 bases not matched to a gene. This CDR3 has 13 residues. CDR3 sequence (DNA): TGTGCCAGTAGAAAGACAGGGAGCAATACGCAGTATTTT. Protein: CASRKTGSNTQYF.

The gene calls are TRBV5-6 and TRBJ2-3; TRBD1 matches 8 bases. CDR1 is SGHDT, CDR2 YYEEEE, per germline. The CDR3 contains 15 residues. V lost 4 bases and J lost 1; bases outside the gene matches: 5. CDR3 DNA: TGTGCCAGCAGCCCAGGACAGGGTGGCACAGATACGCAGTATTTT. Protein product: CASSPGQGGTDTQYF.

V and J are TRBV19 and TRBJ2-7; D is perhaps TRBD1 (6 bases). This CDR3 region has 15 residues. V dropped 3 bases and J dropped 4 bases, with 16 bases sitting between them. The germline gives CDR1 LNHDA, CDR2 SQIVND (reference sequence). The CDR3 loop reads CASSIKGGDEYEQYF. DNA of the CDR3: TGTGCCAGTAGTATCAAAGGGGGTGACGAGTACGAGCAGTACTTC.

This clone was observed once. This chain links TRBV5-4 with TRBJ2-2, with a weak D call TRBD1 (7 bases). From germline, CDR1 is SGHNT and CDR2 YYREEE (reference sequence). The length of the CDR3 is 18 residues. The V end lost 4 bases, the J end lost 0 bases, and 19 bases lay between the germline ends. Here the CDR3 reads CASSRGGQGGTNTGELFF. CDR3 coding DNA: TGTGCCAGCAGCAGAGGGGGCCAGGGGGGAACGAACACCGGGGAGCTGTTTTTT.

The gene calls are TRBV6-5 and TRBJ1-2; no firm D call. Per germline, CDR1 MNHEY and CDR2 SVGAGI. The CDR3 contains 13 residues. Between the trimmed V and J ends, which lost 5 bases and 5 bases, there was a span of 12 bases. The CDR3, as DNA: TGTGCCAGCAGTCTACCGGGAACATATGGCTACACCTTC. Translating gives CASSLPGTYGYTF.

The chain couples TRBV7-3 to TRBJ1-2, with D perhaps TRBD1 (5 bases). Germline values: CDR1 SGHTA, CDR2 FQGTGA. V was shortened by 4 bases and J by 2 bases, with 11 bases between the two germline ends. This CDR3 spans 14 amino acids. CDR3 region: CASSSVPGNYGYTF. In nucleotides, the CDR3 is TGTGCCAGCAGCTCTGTACCAGGGAACTATGGCTACACCTTC.

The chain joins TRBV18 to TRBJ2-7, with D unclear. This CDR3 has 14 amino acids. V gave up 3 bases and J gave up 3 bases, with 12 bases separating them. Germline values: CDR1 KGHSH, CDR2 LQKENI. Here the CDR3 reads CASSPAAGYYEQYF. CDR3 coding DNA: TGTGCCAGCTCACCGGCGGCCGGGTACTACGAGCAGTACTTC.

This rearrangement joins TRBV7-2 to TRBJ2-5; TRBD2 aligns across 10 bases. CDR1 SGHTA and CDR2 FQGNSA come from the germline V gene. The CDR3 is 16 residues long. Trimming cost V 4 bases and J 3 bases; bases outside gene matches: 8. The CDR3 DNA reads as TGTGCCAGCAGCTGGTTAGCGGGAGGTTACGAAGAGACCCAGTACTTC. The encoded protein is CASSWLAGGYEETQYF.

This chain uses TRBV13 with TRBJ2-2; 10 bases map to TRBD1. V trimming: 5 bases; J trimming: 4 bases; junction bases outside the gene matches: 4. Germline CDR1 PRHDT, CDR2 FYEKMQ (reference sequence). This CDR3 has 15 residues. The CDR3: CASSLRDRGTGELFF. The CDR3 bases are TGTGCCAGCAGCCTCCGGGACAGGGGCACCGGGGAGCTGTTTTTT. The variable domain in full, completed from reference TRBV13 and TRBJ2-2, reads AAGVIQSPRHLIKEKRETATLKCYPIPRHDTVYWYQQGPGQDPQFLISFYEKMQSDKGSIPDRFSAQQFSDYHSELNMSSLELGDSALYFCASSLRDRGTGELFFGEGSRLTVL.

The CDR3 spells CASRRQTYEQYF. CDR3 nucleotide sequence: TGTGCCAGCAGACGACAAACCTACGAGCAGTACTTC. V and J are TRBV6-5 and TRBJ2-7, with no clear D. Trimming shortened V by 6 bases and J by 2 bases, and 8 bases separated the two germline ends. Per germline, CDR1 MNHEY and CDR2 SVGAGI. The CDR3 has 12 residues.

This clone was seen once. V usage is TRBV6-4 and J usage is TRBJ2-1; 10 nucleotides align to TRBD1. This CDR3 region has 19 residues. After removal of 10 bases from V and 0 bases from J, the junction contained 18 bases not matched to a gene. Germline V gene data show CDR1 as MRHNA and CDR2 as SNTAGT. The CDR3 DNA is TGTGCCACTCGCACCGGGACAGGGGCGGGGGGCAGCTCCTACAATGAGCAGTTCTTC. Translating gives CATRTGTGAGGSSYNEQFF.

The V and J genes are TRBV5-8 and TRBJ2-7; possible D gene TRBD1, 6 bases. Germline V gives CDR1 SGHTS, CDR2 YDEGEE. The CDR3 contains 14 residues. Trimming took 0 bases from V and 2 from J, leaving 9 bases between them. The CDR3 sequence is CASSLDRVPYEQYF. The CDR3 DNA reads as TGTGCCAGCAGCTTGGACAGGGTCCCCTACGAGCAGTACTTC. The complete variable domain, with remaining parts taken from reference TRBV5-8 and TRBJ2-7, reads EAGVTQSPTHLIKTRGQQATLRCSPISGHTSVYWYQQALGLGLQFLLWYDEGEERNRGNFPPRFSGRQFPNYSSELNVNALELEDSALYLCASSLDRVPYEQYFGPGTRLTVT.

The chain links TRBV12-5 to TRBJ1-3; no clear D. V dropped 0 bases and J dropped 0 bases, with 6 bases sitting between them. The CDR3 loop spans 15 amino acids. Germline values: CDR1 LGHNT, CDR2 FRNRAP. The CDR3 sequence is CASGLVQPSGNTIYF. The CDR3 region has the DNA TGTGCTAGTGGTTTGGTACAACCCTCTGGAAACACCATATATTTT.

The rearrangement uses TRBV9 and TRBJ2-3; 12 nucleotides match TRBD2. The CDR3 totals 16 residues. Germline-derived CDR1 and CDR2 are SGDLS and YYNGEE. V dropped 0 bases and J dropped 6; count of bases not matched to a gene: 5. The CDR3 DNA follows: TGTGCCAGCAGCGTAGGAACTAGCGGGGGGATTGATACGCAGTATTTT. Its translation: CASSVGTSGGIDTQYF. Looking up the rest from reference TRBV9 and TRBJ2-3 gives the full variable domain: DSGVTQTPKHLITATGQRVTLRCSPRSGDLSVYWYQQSLDQGLQFLIQYYNGEERAKGNILERFSAQQFPDLHSELNLSSLELGDSALYFCASSVGTSGGIDTQYFGPGTRLTVL.

Regarding this clone: In the same sample, other DNA sequences code for this CDR3. The chain uses TRBV30 and TRBJ2-5; 10 bases are shared with TRBD2. CDR3 length equals 15 residues. Unmatched junction bases numbered 4, after V lost 2 bases and J lost 1 base. Germline CDR1 and CDR2: GTSNPN and SVGIG (reference sequence). The CDR3, as DNA: TGTGCCTGGAGTCGGTTAGCGGGAGGCCAAGAGACCCAGTACTTC. This encodes CAWSRLAGGQETQYF.

V gene TRBV7-2 combines with J gene TRBJ1-5; no definite D call. V was trimmed by 6 bases and J by 1 base, leaving 13 bases between them. The CDR3 spans 15 residues. Per germline, CDR1 SGHTA and CDR2 FQGNSA. The CDR3 nucleotides read TGTGCCAGCAGGTGGGGTTGGGAGAGCAATCAGCCCCAGCATTTT. It is translated as CASRWGWESNQPQHF. The full variable domain, completed using reference TRBV7-2 and TRBJ1-5, is GAGVSQSPSNKVTEKGKDVELRCDPISGHTALYWYRQSLGQGLEFLIYFQGNSAPDKSGLPSDRFSAERTGGSVSTLTIQRTQQEDSAVYLCASRWGWESNQPQHFGDGTRLSIL.

This clone was seen a handful of times. The chain has TRBV11-3 and TRBJ2-7, with D possibly matching TRBD1 (6 bases). The CDR3 runs 15 residues. Germline assignment: CDR1 SGHNT and CDR2 YENEEA. Between the trimmed V and J ends, which lost 1 base and 0 bases, there was a span of 10 bases. This chain's CDR3 is CASSLVGGSSYEQYF. The CDR3, as DNA: TGTGCCAGCAGCTTAGTAGGGGGAAGCTCCTACGAGCAGTACTTC.

The chain combines TRBV7-9 with TRBJ1-2; D ambiguous. The CDR3 spans 16 residues. Per germline, CDR1 SEHNR and CDR2 FQNEAQ (reference sequence). V was trimmed by 7 bases and J by 3 bases, leaving 21 bases between them. The CDR3 DNA reads TGTGCCAGCACGCACCTACCAGCGGAAAGGCACTATGGCTACACCTTC. Residues: CASTHLPAERHYGYTF.

This chain links TRBV15 with TRBJ1-2; 7 bases match TRBD1. Germline CDR1 is LNHNV and CDR2 is YYDKDF (reference sequence). Trimming cost V 0 bases and J 7 bases; bases outside gene matches: 8. CDR3 size: 15 residues. The CDR3 nucleotides read TGTGCCACCAGCAGAGAGTCCAGGGGGTTAGGTGGCTACACCTTC. As protein: CATSRESRGLGGYTF.

The rearrangement links TRBV7-6 to TRBJ1-1, with 10 positions matching TRBD1. J lost 6 bases, V lost 5 bases, and 3 bases had no gene match. This CDR3 is built from 13 residues. Germline V gene lookup returns CDR1 SGHVS and CDR2 FNYEAQ. CDR3 bases: TGTGCCAGCAGCGCGGGACAGGGGTCTGAAGCTTTCTTT. Translating it yields CASSAGQGSEAFF.

CDR3 protein: CASSSSGTGVAEQYF. As DNA, the CDR3 is TGCGCCAGCAGCTCATCCGGGACAGGGGTGGCCGAGCAGTACTTC. This sequence joins TRBV5-1 and TRBJ2-7; 10 bases are a match to TRBD1. This CDR3 is 15 amino acids long. J gave up 6 bases and V 3 bases, and 9 bases lay outside the gene matches. The germline V gene has CDR1 SGHRS and CDR2 YFSETQ.

The chain carries TRBV25-1 and TRBJ2-3; TRBD2 aligns across 7 bases. Losses at the gene ends were 1 base for V and 5 bases for J; bases not matched to a gene: 6. The CDR3 has 15 amino acids. Germline V CDR1 and CDR2: MGHDK, SYGVNS. The DNA of the CDR3 is TGTGCCAGCAGTGAATTGGCGGGAGTAGGAGATACGCAGTATTTT. This translates into CASSELAGVGDTQYF.

V usage is TRBV2 and J usage is TRBJ2-5, with 7 bases matching TRBD2. The CDR3 length is 14 residues. V dropped 2 bases and J dropped 4; count of bases not matched to a gene: 4. The germline V gene has CDR1 SNHLY and CDR2 FYNNEI. The CDR3 DNA reads as TGTGCCAGCAGTGAACCTAGCGGTGGAGAGACCCAGTACTTC. Translation: CASSEPSGGETQYF.